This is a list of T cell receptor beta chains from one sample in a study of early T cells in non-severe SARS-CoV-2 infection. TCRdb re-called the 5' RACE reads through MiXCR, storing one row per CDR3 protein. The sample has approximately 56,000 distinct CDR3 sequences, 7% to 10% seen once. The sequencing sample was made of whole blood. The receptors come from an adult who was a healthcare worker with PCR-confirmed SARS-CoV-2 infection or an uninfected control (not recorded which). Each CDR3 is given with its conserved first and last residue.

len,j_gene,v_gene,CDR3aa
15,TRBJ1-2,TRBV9,CASSVGGTGIYGYTF
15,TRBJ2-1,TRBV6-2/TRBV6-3,CASRASGSSYNEQFF
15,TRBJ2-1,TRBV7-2,CASSLVGGYYNEQFF
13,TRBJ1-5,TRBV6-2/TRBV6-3,CATTGGYSQPQHF
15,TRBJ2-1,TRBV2,CASRATVGSRNEQFF
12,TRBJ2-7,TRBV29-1,CSVGQAAYEQYF
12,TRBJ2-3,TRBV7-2,CASSPTLGTQYF
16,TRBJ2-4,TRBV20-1,CSAQIPAGGQRNIQYF
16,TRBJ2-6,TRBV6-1,CASGDRDDSGANVLTF
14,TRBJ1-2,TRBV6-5,CASSYDGGNYGYTF
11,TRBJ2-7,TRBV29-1,CSVELTSEQYF
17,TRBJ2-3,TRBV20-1,CSASWASGDLLTDTQYF
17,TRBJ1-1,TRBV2,CASSENSAGGWNTEAFF
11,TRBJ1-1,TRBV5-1,CASRLDSEAFF
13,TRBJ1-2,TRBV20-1,CSATTGTNYGYTF
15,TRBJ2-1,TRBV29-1,CSVGGIVGFYNEQFF
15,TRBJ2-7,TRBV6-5,CASSPRTPWVYEQYF
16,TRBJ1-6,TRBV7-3,CASPPGERSYNSPLHF
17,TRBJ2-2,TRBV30,CASPAPTSGGNTGELFF
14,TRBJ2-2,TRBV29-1,CSAQTGGSTGELFF
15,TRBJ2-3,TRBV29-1,CSVRLSSSSTDTQYF
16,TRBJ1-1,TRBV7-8,CASSKTWGQGITEAFF
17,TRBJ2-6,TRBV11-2,CASSFGFSHSGANVLTF
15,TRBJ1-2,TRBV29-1,CSVSPPVWVDYGYTF
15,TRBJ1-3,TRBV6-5,CASRKTRETGNTIYF
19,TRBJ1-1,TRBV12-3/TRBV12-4,CASSPRTGGFIAKNTEAFF
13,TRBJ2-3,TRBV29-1,CSVAFTGSDTQYF
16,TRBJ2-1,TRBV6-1,CASSERGRGLINEQFF
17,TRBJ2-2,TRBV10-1,CASSAYRTGAVRGELFF
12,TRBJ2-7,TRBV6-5,CASTRVGEEQYF
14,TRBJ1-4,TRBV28,CASSRQGVQEKLFF
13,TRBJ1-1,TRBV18,CASSPGQGNEAFF
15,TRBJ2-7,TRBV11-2,CASTPTSGVRYEQYF
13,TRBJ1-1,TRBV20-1,CSAREGWSTEAFF
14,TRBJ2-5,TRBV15,CATSSRTGGETQYF
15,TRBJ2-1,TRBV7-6,CASSLVLAGGSEQFF
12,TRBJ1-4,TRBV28,CASVTGNEKLFF
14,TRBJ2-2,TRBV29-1,CSVEVAGVNGELFF
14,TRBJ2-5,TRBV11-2,CASSQGLAGETQYF
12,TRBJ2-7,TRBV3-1,CASSQTIYEQYF